This TCR beta chain emerged from a study of blood T cell repertoires in COVID-19 (TCRdb year 2020). Describing the broader study: Samples from collaborators originated in the United States, Italy and Spain and spanned both the acute and convalescent phases of COVID-19. Where available, HLA class I and class II types were obtained from metadata supplied by the sample provider rather than from assay-based typing. Sample metadata almost always included a de-identified subject ID, COVID-19 status, age in years and sex. Deeply sampled blood TCRbeta repertoires from subjects exposed to, actively infected with, or recovered from COVID-19 were included in the dataset. A freely available public database, intended as a resource for researchers studying the immune response to SARS-CoV-2, is where the repertoires were released. The prospective study material was composed of cDNA or gDNA derived from T cells, B-cell-depleted T cells, or PBMCs. Samples came from the ongoing ImmuneRACE study (first 160 participants) plus 1,254 subjects from 6 global collaborators. Broad study findings and their caveats: The amount of clinical and demographic metadata varied by source and participant and was provided uncurated.

Between the V and J ends, shortened by 0 bases and 6 bases respectively, the junction contains 15 bases. The germline V gene specifies MNHEY as CDR1 and SVGEGT as CDR2. The CDR3, from cysteine to phenylalanine, totals 15 residues. The sequence is cut down to CDR3 DNA, 45 bases in frame from base 1. In the prospective study, participants were roughly 18 to 90 years old, resided in about two dozen geographic areas of the United States, and were enrolled through a virtual design. To assign participants to cohorts, the prospective study relied on clinical history that participants themselves reported in a screening survey and a study questionnaire. In the prospective study, whole blood, serum and a nasopharyngeal or oropharyngeal swab were collected from each participant by mobile phlebotomists. Additional blood draws and questionnaires over an approximately two-month period could optionally be provided by prospective study participants. Blood samples from the prospective study were shipped frozen or at room temperature prior to DNA extraction.

The immunoSEQ Assay, a bias-controlled multiplex PCR, was used to amplify TCRbeta CDR3 regions from genomic DNA. On the authors' methods: Nucleated cell counts per sample were estimated from amplification of reference gene primers within the assay. Sequence reads were collapsed and filtered to measure the absolute abundance of every unique TCRbeta CDR3 rearrangement. For each sample, productive Simpson clonality was calculated as the square root of Simpson's diversity index across productive rearrangements. TCRdb holds this immuneACCESS table with in-frame rearrangements only. Some clones are missing; in checked studies, unresolved V genes explain under half, and the rest has no known cause. That table gives V, J and clone size, and the DNA gave D and trimming. Counted in this sample were over 350,000 clones; about 85% of them appeared once. The top ten clones comprise under 2.5% of the sample. Comments on this clone: It lacks a known antigen. No base quality information exists; no much larger clone differs at one position.

Sequenced material: PBMCs or T cells enriched from blood (not recorded which). The chain uses TRBV6-2 or TRBV6-3 and TRBJ2-7; TRBD2 is a weak D gene call, 6 bases matching. The TCR was taken from a young woman with acute COVID-19. The DNA sequence is given as TGTGCCAGCAGTTACTCCCCGGGAGACGCGGGCGAGCAGTACTTC. Its translation reads: CASSYSPGDAGEQYF.